The 8 T cell receptor beta chains in this list originate from one sample, sequenced in a study of graft-versus-host responses after intestinal transplantation. What these receptors recognize is not known. Using immunoSEQ multiplex PCR, the repertoire was profiled, and TCRdb retains in-frame clones only, with some absent. The table includes about 130,000 clones, 90% to 95% detected once. The sample consisted of unstimulated CD4+ T cells sorted from spleen or lymph node cells, taken before intestinal transplant. These receptors originate from a human donor who received an intestinal transplant.

V gene TRBV6-1 combines with J gene TRBJ2-1, with D perhaps TRBD1 (5 bases). This CDR3 spans 12 amino acids. Trimming removed 6 bases from V and 4 bases from J, with 7 bases in between. CDR1 is MNHNS, CDR2 SASEGT, per germline. The DNA for the CDR3 is TGTGCCAGCAGGGCAGGGTACAATGAGCAGTTCTTC. Encoded protein: CASRAGYNEQFF.

This chain connects TRBV11-3 to TRBJ2-3; TRBD1 matches at 10 bases. J gave up 2 bases and V 5 bases, and 10 bases lay outside the gene matches. CDR3 length: 17 residues. Germline loops: CDR1 SGHNT, CDR2 YENEEA. CDR3 in amino acids: CASSPPWDRGDTDTQYF. In nucleotides, the CDR3 is TGTGCCAGCAGCCCCCCATGGGACAGGGGCGACACAGATACGCAGTATTTT.

The rearrangement uses TRBV5-6 and TRBJ2-1; maybe TRBD1 (6 bases). V lost 4 bases and J 6 bases, leaving 14 bases between the germline ends. CDR3 size: 14 residues. CDR1 SGHDT and CDR2 YYEEEE come from the germline V gene. CDR3 residues: CASSPDRRPNEQFF. Here the CDR3 DNA reads TGTGCCAGCAGCCCGGACAGAAGACCCAATGAGCAGTTCTTC. Full variable domain (rest looked up from reference TRBV5-6 and TRBJ2-1): DAGVTQSPTHLIKTRGQQVTLRCSPKSGHDTVSWYQQALGQGPQFIFQYYEEEERQRGNFPDRFSGHQFPNYSSELNVNALLLGDSALYLCASSPDRRPNEQFFGPGTRLTVL.

The chain combines TRBV29-1 with TRBJ2-1; 8 nucleotides align to TRBD2. The junction had 5 bases not matched to a gene; V was cut back by 3 bases and J by 4 bases. Per germline, CDR1 SQVTM and CDR2 ANQGSEA. There are 14 residues in the CDR3. The CDR3 spells CSVDSRGEYNEQFF. The DNA for the CDR3 is TGCAGCGTTGATTCGCGGGGGGAGTACAATGAGCAGTTCTTC.

This sequence joins TRBV10-3 and TRBJ2-5; possible D gene TRBD1, 6 bases. This CDR3 is 13 amino acids long. The germline V and J ends were trimmed by 6 bases and 5 bases, with 13 bases remaining between them. In germline, CDR1 is ENHRY, CDR2 SYGVKD. The CDR3 DNA reads as TGTGCCATCAGACAGGGTCTAGAGGAGACCCAGTACTTC. This translates into CAIRQGLEETQYF.

The rearrangement joins TRBV6-5 to TRBJ2-1; TRBD2 matches at 10 bases. This CDR3 region has 15 residues. Germline V gene data show CDR1 as MNHEY and CDR2 as SVGAGI. Losses at the gene ends were 6 bases for V and 4 bases for J; bases not matched to a gene: 6. The CDR3 is CASRLTSGAYNEQFF. Here the CDR3 DNA reads TGTGCCAGCAGACTTACTAGCGGGGCGTACAATGAGCAGTTCTTC.

The V call is TRBV25-1, the J call TRBJ1-1; TRBD1 agrees at 8 bases. The J segment lost 5 bases and the V segment lost 3 bases, leaving 8 bases of the junction unmatched. This CDR3 has 15 residues. From germline, CDR1 is MGHDK and CDR2 SYGVNS. This CDR3 reads CASSDLRGPGTEAFF. The CDR3 nucleotides are TGTGCCAGCAGTGACCTCAGGGGGCCGGGGACTGAAGCTTTCTTT.

V usage is TRBV5-1 and J usage is TRBJ2-3; 9 nucleotides match TRBD2. Trimming at V came to 1 base and at J to 5 bases, leaving 11 bases not matched to a gene. The CDR3 is 17 residues long. Germline CDR1 is SGHRS and CDR2 is YFSETQ. The CDR3: CASSLFASGAAVDTQYF. The CDR3 nucleotides are TGCGCCAGCAGCTTGTTTGCTAGCGGGGCGGCGGTAGATACGCAGTATTTT.